The 5 T cell receptor beta chains in this list originate from one sample, sequenced in a study of CD8+CD57+ T cells in acquired aplastic anemia. The use of genomic DNA as template underpinned the TCR beta VDJ and CDR3 profiling. TCRdb ran MiXCR on the reads and lists one entry per CDR3 protein. The sample consists of roughly 160,000 distinct CDR3 sequences, about 60% of them appearing once. Sequenced input: sorted CD4+, CD8+, or CD8+CD57+ T cells (not recorded which) from PBMCs. All receptors come from a human donor in good health.

This clonotype has just one count. The chain couples TRBV25-1 to TRBJ1-2; TRBD1 matches 9 bases. V trimming: 2 bases; J trimming: 3 bases; junction bases outside the gene matches: 4. The germline V gene encodes CDR1 MGHDK and CDR2 SYGVNS. CDR3 length equals 15 residues. CDR3 sequence reads: CASSEPGDRDYGYTF. In DNA form, the CDR3 reads TGTGCCAGCAGTGAACCCGGGGACAGGGACTATGGCTACACCTTC.

The chain couples TRBV19 to TRBJ2-3; D might be TRBD1 (6 bases). Looked up from germline, CDR1 is LNHDA and CDR2 is SQIVND (reference sequence). The V and J ends lost 6 bases and 2 bases respectively, with 12 bases between them. This CDR3 has 14 residues. CDR3 loop: CASSRQEVTDTQYF. In DNA form, the CDR3 reads TGTGCCAGTAGCCGACAGGAGGTCACAGATACGCAGTATTTT.

This chain connects TRBV19 to TRBJ2-7; the match to TRBD1 covers 9 bases. The germline V gene has CDR1 LNHDA and CDR2 SQIVND (reference sequence). The CDR3 runs 13 residues. V lost 4 bases and J lost 6; bases outside the gene matches: 4. In DNA form, the CDR3 reads TGTGCCAGTAGTAGGGACAGGGATCTCGAGCAGTACTTC. Protein product: CASSRDRDLEQYF.

This clonotype was recorded once. The chain joins TRBV10-3 to TRBJ1-1, with 7 nucleotides matching TRBD1. CDR3 size: 12 residues. Germline lookup yields CDR1 ENHRY and CDR2 SYGVKD. V was clipped by 3 bases and J by 12 bases; unmatched bases: 7. CDR3 DNA sequence: TGTGCCATCAGTGAAGGGGGCGTCTTATCTTTCTTT. Translating it yields CAISEGGVLSFF.

The chain recombines TRBV20-1 with TRBJ1-2; D gene ambiguous. The germline V and J ends were trimmed by 4 bases and 3 bases, with 12 bases remaining between them. The germline CDR1 and CDR2 sequences are DFQATT and SNEGSKA (reference sequence). This CDR3 contains 13 residues. CDR3 amino acids: CSAIYFGDYGYTF. The CDR3, as DNA: TGCAGTGCTATATACTTTGGGGACTATGGCTACACCTTC.